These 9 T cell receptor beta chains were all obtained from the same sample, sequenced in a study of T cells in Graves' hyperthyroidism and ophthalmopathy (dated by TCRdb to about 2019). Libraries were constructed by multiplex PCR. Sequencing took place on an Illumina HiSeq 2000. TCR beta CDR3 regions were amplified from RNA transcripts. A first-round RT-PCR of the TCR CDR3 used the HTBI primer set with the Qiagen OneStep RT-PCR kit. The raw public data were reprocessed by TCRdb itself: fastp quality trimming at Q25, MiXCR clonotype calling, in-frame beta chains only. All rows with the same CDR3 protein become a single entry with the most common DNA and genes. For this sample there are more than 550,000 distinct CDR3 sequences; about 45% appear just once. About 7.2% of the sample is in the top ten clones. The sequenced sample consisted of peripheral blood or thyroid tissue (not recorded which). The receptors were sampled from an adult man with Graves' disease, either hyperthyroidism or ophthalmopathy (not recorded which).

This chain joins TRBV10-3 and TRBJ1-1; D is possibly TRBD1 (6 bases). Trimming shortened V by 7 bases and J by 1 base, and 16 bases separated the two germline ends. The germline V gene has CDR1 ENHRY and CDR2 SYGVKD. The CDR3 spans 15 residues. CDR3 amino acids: CAIKTGVTANTEAFF. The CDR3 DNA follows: TGTGCCATCAAGACAGGTGTAACCGCGAACACTGAAGCTTTCTTT.

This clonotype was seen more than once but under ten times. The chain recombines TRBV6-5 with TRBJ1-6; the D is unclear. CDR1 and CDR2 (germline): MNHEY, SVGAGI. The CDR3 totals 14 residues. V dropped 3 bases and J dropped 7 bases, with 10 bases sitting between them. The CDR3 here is CASSYPGANSPLHF. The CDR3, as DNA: TGTGCCAGCAGTTATCCGGGAGCAAATTCACCCCTCCACTTT.

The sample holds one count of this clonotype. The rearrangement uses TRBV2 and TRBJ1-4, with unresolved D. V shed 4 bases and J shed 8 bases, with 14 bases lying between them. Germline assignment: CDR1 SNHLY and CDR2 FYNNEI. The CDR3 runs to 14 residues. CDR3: CASSGPVGREKLFF. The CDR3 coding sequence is TGTGCCAGCAGTGGACCAGTGGGCAGAGAAAAACTGTTTTTT.

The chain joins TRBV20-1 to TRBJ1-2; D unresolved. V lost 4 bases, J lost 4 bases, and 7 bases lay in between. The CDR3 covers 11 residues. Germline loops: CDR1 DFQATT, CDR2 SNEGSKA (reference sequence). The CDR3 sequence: CSAIGLYGYTF. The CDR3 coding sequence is TGCAGTGCTATAGGCCTCTATGGCTACACCTTC.

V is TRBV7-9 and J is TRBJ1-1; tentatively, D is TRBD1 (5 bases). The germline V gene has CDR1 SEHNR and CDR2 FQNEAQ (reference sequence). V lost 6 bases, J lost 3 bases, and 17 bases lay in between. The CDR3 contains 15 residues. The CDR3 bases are TGTGCCAGCAGTGCTAGAGAAGGGGTGGACACTGAAGCTTTCTTT. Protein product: CASSAREGVDTEAFF.

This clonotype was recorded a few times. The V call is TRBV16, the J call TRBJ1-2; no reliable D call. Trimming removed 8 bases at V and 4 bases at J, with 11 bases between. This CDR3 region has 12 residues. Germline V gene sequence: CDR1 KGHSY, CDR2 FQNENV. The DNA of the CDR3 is TGTGCCAGCTCACCAGCCCTCTATGGCTACACCTTC. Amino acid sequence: CASSPALYGYTF.

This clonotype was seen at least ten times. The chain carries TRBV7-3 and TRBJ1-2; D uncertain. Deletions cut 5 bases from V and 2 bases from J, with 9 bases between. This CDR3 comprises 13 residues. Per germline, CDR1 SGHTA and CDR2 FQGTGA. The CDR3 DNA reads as TGTGCCAGCAGCATGACGGGGAACTATGGCTACACCTTC. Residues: CASSMTGNYGYTF. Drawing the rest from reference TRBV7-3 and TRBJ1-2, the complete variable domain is GAGVSQTPSNKVTEKGKYVELRCDPISGHTALYWYRQSLGQGPEFLIYFQGTGAADDSGLPNDRFFAVRPEGSVSTLKIQRTERGDSAVYLCASSMTGNYGYTFGSGTRLTVV.

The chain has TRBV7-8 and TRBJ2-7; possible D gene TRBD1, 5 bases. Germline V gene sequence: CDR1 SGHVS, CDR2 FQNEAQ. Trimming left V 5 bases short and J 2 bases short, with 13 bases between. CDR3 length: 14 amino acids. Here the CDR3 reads CASSALTDPYEQYF. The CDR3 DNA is TGTGCCAGCAGCGCCTTGACAGATCCCTACGAGCAGTACTTC.

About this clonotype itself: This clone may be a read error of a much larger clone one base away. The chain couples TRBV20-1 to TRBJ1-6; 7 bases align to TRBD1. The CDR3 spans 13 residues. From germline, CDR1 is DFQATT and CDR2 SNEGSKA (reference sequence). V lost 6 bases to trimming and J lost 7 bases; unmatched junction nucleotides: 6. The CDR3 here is CSAKGQKNSPLHF. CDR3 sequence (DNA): TGCAGTGCGAAGGGACAGAAAAATTCACCCCTCCACTTT.